This T cell receptor beta chain was retrieved from a study of T cell repertoires in cytomegalovirus infection. Turning to the study itself: Recently identified HLA-C-restricted CMV epitopes and well-studied HLA-B-restricted CMV epitopes were used by the study. CMV infection and matching HLA type were both indicated by public TCR beta signatures. Regarding the study as a whole: Ex vivo responses were dominated by HLA-C-restricted CMV-specific TCR beta clonotypes.

With respect to this clonotype: Its antigen remains unknown.

V lost 1 base to trimming and J lost 4 bases; unmatched junction nucleotides: 10. Germline assignment: CDR1 SGHNT and CDR2 YENEEA. The length of the CDR3 is 17 residues. MiXCR was run by TCRdb on the reads, yielding one entry per CDR3 protein. The table shows about 350,000 distinct CDR3 sequences, with 34% occurring only once. The material sequenced was cultured PBMCs, taken from culture after CMV antigen stimulation. V is TRBV11-3 and J is TRBJ2-1, with 7 bases that match TRBD2. The TCR comes from a human donor in good health (CMV status not recorded). Some clones in this sample may be carry-over from other donors' samples. The CDR3 DNA reads TGTGCCAGCAGCTTAGGTATCTCTAGCGGAGCATACAATGAGCAGTTCTTC. Its translation: CASSLGISSGAYNEQFF.